The 11 T cell receptor beta chains below all came from one sample that was sequenced in a study of T cell responses to AZD1222 COVID-19 vaccine (dated by TCRdb to about 2021). This specimen's time point label, per the study, means: baseline before first vaccination. Libraries were built with the immunoSEQ multiplex PCR assay. The table comes from immuneACCESS by way of TCRdb, which keeps in-frame sequences with V and J called. Part of the clones is missing from these tables; in studies checked, under half for an unresolved V gene and the rest for unknown reasons. Here the sample has tens of thousands of clones; roughly 80% occur a single time. About 3.1% of the sample rests with the top ten. The sample here was peripheral blood, taken on day 0 of AZD1222 vaccination. The receptor source for this set is an adult in good health.

CDR3 loop: CASSPGGRLETQYF. The CDR3 nucleotides are TGTGCCAGCTCACCCGGGGGCAGGCTGGAGACCCAGTACTTC. The J gene is TRBJ2-5, the V gene TRBV18, with D perhaps being TRBD1 or TRBD2 (6 bases each). The CDR3 contains 14 residues. Germline values: CDR1 KGHSH, CDR2 LQKENI. The ends were cut back, 3 bases at V and 5 bases at J, with 13 bases in the middle.

The chain is built from TRBV6-5 and TRBJ1-2, with D tentatively TRBD1 (6 bases). Trimming took 11 bases from V and 4 from J, leaving 20 bases between them. The CDR3 spans 14 residues. CDR1 MNHEY and CDR2 SVGAGI come from the germline V gene. CDR3 in DNA: TGTGCCGCGGTAGGGGGGGCGCTCCCCTATGGCTACACCTTC. Amino acids: CAAVGGALPYGYTF.

The V gene is TRBV19, the J gene TRBJ1-1; no clear D. CDR3 size: 15 residues. CDR1 and CDR2 (germline): LNHDA, SQIVND (reference sequence). Trimming left V 1 base short and J 0 bases short, with 9 bases between. This CDR3 is CASSIGARMNTEAFF. Written as DNA, the CDR3 is TGTGCCAGTAGTATAGGGGCGAGAATGAACACTGAAGCTTTCTTT.

This clone appeared a single time. This chain joins TRBV6-5 and TRBJ2-7; TRBD1 might be the D (5 bases). From germline, CDR1 is MNHEY and CDR2 SVGAGI. The CDR3 extends over 15 amino acids. V was pared by 2 bases and J by 2 bases, with 13 bases between. Here the CDR3 DNA reads TGTGCCAGCAGTTACCGTCACAGGTCAACCTACGAGCAGTACTTC. This sequence encodes CASSYRHRSTYEQYF.

This chain links TRBV4-1 with TRBJ2-7, with D possibly TRBD1 on 6 matching bases. The CDR3 length is 14 residues. V shed 3 bases and J shed 3 bases, with 12 bases lying between them. Looked up from germline, CDR1 is MGHRA and CDR2 is YSYEKL. As DNA, the CDR3 is TGCGCCAGCAGCCACCTAGGGGGTGACTACGAGCAGTACTTC. It codes for CASSHLGGDYEQYF.

The chain links TRBV27 to TRBJ2-7, with 8 bases lining up with TRBD2. Trimming cost V 3 bases and J 6 bases; bases outside gene matches: 13. Per germline, CDR1 MNHEY and CDR2 SMNVEV (reference sequence). This CDR3 has 16 residues. DNA of the CDR3: TGTGCCAGCAGTTTCCAGGTTGGCGGGGGGCTGGGCGAGCAGTACTTC. Its translation: CASSFQVGGGLGEQYF.

V usage is TRBV9 and J usage is TRBJ2-3; either TRBD1 or TRBD2 may fit D (5 bases each). The CDR3 extends over 15 amino acids. Germline V lookup: CDR1 SGDLS, CDR2 YYNGEE. With 2 bases removed from V and 2 bases from J, the gap between germline ends came to 12 bases. This CDR3 is CASSVDEGHTDTQYF. The CDR3 region has the DNA TGTGCCAGCAGCGTGGATGAGGGGCACACAGATACGCAGTATTTT.

This chain joins TRBV6-5 and TRBJ1-1, with D unclear. The V end lost 8 bases, the J end lost 3 bases, and 19 bases lay between the germline ends. The CDR3 runs 15 residues. Per germline, CDR1 MNHEY and CDR2 SVGAGI. This chain's CDR3 is CASLPTVGRDTEAFF. CDR3 DNA sequence: TGTGCCAGCCTCCCAACAGTAGGTCGCGACACTGAAGCTTTCTTT.

The chain joins TRBV7-2 to TRBJ2-3, with D tentatively TRBD1 (7 bases). This CDR3 region has 16 residues. Trimming removed 1 base from V and 5 bases from J, with 16 bases in between. Germline V gives CDR1 SGHTA, CDR2 FQGNSA. The CDR3 here is CASSLGGGGAGDTQYF. As DNA, the CDR3 is TGTGCCAGCAGCTTAGGTGGAGGGGGCGCAGGAGATACGCAGTATTTT.

In DNA form, the CDR3 reads TGTGCCAGTATCGCGACAGGAGGGAACACTGAAGCTTTCTTT. It specifies CASIATGGNTEAFF. V usage is TRBV19 and J usage is TRBJ1-1, with D possibly TRBD1 on 6 matching bases. The CDR3 covers 14 residues. V was cut by 7 bases and J by 1 base, with 13 bases left in between. The germline gives CDR1 LNHDA, CDR2 SQIVND (reference sequence).

CDR3: CASSWTGQLGYTF. In nucleotides, the CDR3 is TGTGCCAGCAGCTGGACAGGGCAGTTAGGCTACACCTTC. The rearrangement joins TRBV5-4 to TRBJ1-2; TRBD1 agrees at 8 bases. Germline trimming cut 3 bases from V and 8 bases from J; bases unmatched to any gene: 6. Per germline, CDR1 SGHNT and CDR2 YYREEE (reference sequence). There are 13 residues in the CDR3. Combining the CDR3 with reference TRBV5-4 and TRBJ1-2 gives the whole variable domain ETGVTQSPTHLIKTRGQQVTLRCSSQSGHNTVSWYQQALGQGPQFIFQYYREEENGRGNFPPRFSGLQFPNYSSELNVNALELDDSALYLCASSWTGQLGYTFGSGTRLTVV.